Each of the 14 T cell receptor beta chains below was sequenced from the same sample in a study of blood T cell repertoires in COVID-19. Repertoires were generated with immunoSEQ multiplex PCR, while TCRdb's copy carries only in-frame clones and drops some. The sample has 150,000 to 200,000 clones; over 90% are singletons. Sequenced sample: peripheral blood. These TCRs come from a man aged 50 to 59 with acute or convalescent COVID-19.

The chain is built from TRBV30 and TRBJ2-1, with 12 positions matching TRBD2. The CDR3 contains 17 residues. Per the germline V gene, CDR1 is GTSNPN and CDR2 is SVGIG (reference sequence). Trimming took 0 bases from V and 4 from J; bases not matched to a gene: 7. The CDR3 bases are TGTGCCTGGAGTGTACGACGACTAGCGGGGGAGTACAATGAGCAGTTCTTC. Translated: CAWSVRRLAGEYNEQFF.

The chain has TRBV7-3 and TRBJ2-3; TRBD2 matches 8 bases. Germline CDR1 is SGHTA and CDR2 is FQGTGA. J gave up 4 bases and V 5 bases, and 8 bases lay outside the gene matches. CDR3 length equals 15 residues. The CDR3 coding sequence is TGTGCCAGCAGCGCCTACAGCGGGAGACCAGATACGCAGTATTTT. Protein: CASSAYSGRPDTQYF.

V usage is TRBV6-4 and J usage is TRBJ2-7; tentatively, D is TRBD2 (5 bases). The ends were cut back, 5 bases at V and 7 bases at J, with 9 bases in the middle. The CDR3 is 11 residues long. CDR1 MRHNA and CDR2 SNTAGT come from the germline V gene. The DNA of the CDR3 is TGTGCCAGCAGTAGACGGACTGAGCAGTACGTC. Translating it yields CASSRRTEQYV.

The chain uses TRBV6-1 and TRBJ2-5, with 7 bases identical to TRBD2. With V trimmed by 1 base and J by 6 bases, 11 bases remained unmatched. Per the germline V gene, CDR1 is MNHNS and CDR2 is SASEGT. The CDR3 is made up of 16 amino acids. This CDR3 reads CASSEGLAEYWKTQYF. The CDR3 coding sequence is TGTGCCAGCAGTGAAGGACTAGCCGAATACTGGAAGACCCAGTACTTC.

The chain combines TRBV29-1 with TRBJ2-1, with D unresolved. The V end was cut by 7 bases, the J end by 6 bases, with 22 bases between. Germline V CDR1 and CDR2: SQVTM, ANQGSEA. This CDR3 is 15 amino acids long. The CDR3 sequence: CSGTLMALLSNEQFF. CDR3 bases: TGCAGCGGAACGCTTATGGCATTATTAAGCAATGAGCAGTTCTTC.

The gene calls are TRBV6-5 and TRBJ2-2; TRBD1 matches 11 bases. The CDR3 sequence is 16 residues long. Germline trimming cut 2 bases from V and 5 bases from J; bases unmatched to any gene: 4. Germline CDR1 is MNHEY and CDR2 is SVGAGI. CDR3 loop: CASSYPGQGATGELFF. The CDR3 bases are TGTGCCAGCAGTTACCCAGGACAGGGGGCTACCGGGGAGCTGTTTTTT.

The rearrangement links TRBV15 to TRBJ1-4; D is ambiguous. This CDR3 is built from 13 residues. Germline V gene data show CDR1 as LNHNV and CDR2 as YYDKDF (reference sequence). V gave up 0 bases and J gave up 7 bases, with 6 bases separating them. This CDR3 is CATSRDRGEKLFF. DNA of the CDR3: TGTGCCACCAGCAGAGATCGAGGTGAAAAACTGTTTTTT.

This chain links TRBV5-6 with TRBJ1-2; TRBD1 matches 7 bases. V was pared by 0 bases and J by 7 bases, with 9 bases of the junction left unmatched. Germline loops: CDR1 SGHDT, CDR2 YYEEEE. This CDR3 is built from 15 residues. The CDR3 region has the DNA TGTGCCAGCAGCTTGGGGACAGGACAGAAAGTTGGCTACACCTTC. Protein product: CASSLGTGQKVGYTF.

V is TRBV9 and J is TRBJ1-6; tentatively, D is TRBD1 (5 bases). Trimming removed 2 bases at V and 10 bases at J, with 13 bases between. CDR3 length: 14 residues. Looked up from germline, CDR1 is SGDLS and CDR2 is YYNGEE. This CDR3 reads CASSVGQGGSPLHF. The CDR3 bases are TGTGCCAGCAGCGTCGGCCAGGGTGGGTCACCCCTCCACTTT.

This clone was recorded a few times. V is TRBV7-2 and J is TRBJ2-5, with D hard to call. The CDR3 contains 12 residues. V was cut by 5 bases and J by 6 bases, with 10 bases left in between. Germline V CDR1 and CDR2: SGHTA, FQGNSA. The chain's CDR3 is CASSQSLKTQYF. The CDR3 DNA reads as TGTGCCAGCAGCCAATCCCTAAAGACCCAGTACTTC.

V is TRBV27 and J is TRBJ2-7, with D maybe TRBD2 (6 bases). The CDR3 runs to 13 residues. Germline CDR1 is MNHEY and CDR2 is SMNVEV (reference sequence). V was clipped by 0 bases and J by 12 bases, with 15 bases between them. The DNA of the CDR3 is TGTGCCAGCAGTTTATCCCCTTCTAGCGAGTCGTACTTC. Amino acids: CASSLSPSSESYF.

V usage is TRBV2 and J usage is TRBJ2-1; the D gene is possibly TRBD2 (5 bases). Germline CDR1 is SNHLY and CDR2 is FYNNEI. V was pared by 4 bases and J by 3 bases, with 7 bases between. The CDR3 loop spans 13 amino acids. CDR3 coding DNA: TGTGCCAGCAGTGTTGAGGGCTACAATGAGCAGTTCTTC. It translates to CASSVEGYNEQFF. Filled out from reference TRBV2 and TRBJ2-1, the complete variable domain reads EPEVTQTPSHQVTQMGQEVILRCVPISNHLYFYWYRQILGQKVEFLVSFYNNEISEKSEIFDDQFSVERPDGSNFTLKIRSTKLEDSAMYFCASSVEGYNEQFFGPGTRLTVL.

The V call is TRBV5-1, the J call TRBJ2-1; D remains ambiguous. CDR3 length: 16 residues. The V gene's germline CDR1 is SGHRS and CDR2 YFSETQ. The V and J ends lost 0 bases and 5 bases respectively, with 15 bases between them. In DNA form, the CDR3 reads TGCGCCAGCAGCTTGGAGTTCGCGGAGCCTAACAATGAGCAGTTCTTC. This codes for CASSLEFAEPNNEQFF.

V is TRBV6-2 or TRBV6-3 and J is TRBJ2-3; 10 bases line up with TRBD2. The junction had 11 bases not matched to a gene; V was cut back by 2 bases and J by 3 bases. The CDR3 consists of 18 residues. Germline CDR1 MNHEY, CDR2 SVGEGT. The DNA for the CDR3 is TGTGCCAGCAGTTACGTCGGTAGCGGGAGGCTTAGGACAGATACGCAGTATTTT. The encoded protein is CASSYVGSGRLRTDTQYF.